The clone carrying this T cell receptor beta chain occurred many times. No antigen is known for it. Two oligonucleotides, mixed equimolar, formed the beta constant-region primer covering TRBC1 and TRBC2. TCRdb processed the UMI-ligation and nested PCR reads anew with MiXCR; each CDR3 protein has one entry. The sample lists approximately 89,000 distinct CDR3 sequences; roughly 7.3% were seen once. The data are from a study of naive and memory T cell subsets. Findings and caveats of the study: Diversity fell and Gini index rose from naive through CM, EM, EMRA. No ground truth validated the naive and memory repertoire findings.

What was sequenced was central memory CD4+ T cells from blood. This receptor was obtained from a human donor in good health.

CDR3 loop: CASSQAEGGQGAFF. The CDR3 DNA reads TGTGCCAGCAGCCAAGCTGAGGGGGGACAGGGGGCTTTCTTT. This chain links TRBV4-2 with TRBJ1-1, with 10 bases lining up with TRBD1. CDR3 length equals 14 residues. Germline trimming cut 1 base from V and 11 bases from J; bases unmatched to any gene: 7. The germline V gene encodes CDR1 LGHNA and CDR2 YNFKEQ.